This T cell receptor (beta chain) was observed in a study of blood T cell repertoires in COVID-19. Sequencing used immunoSEQ multiplex PCR; TCRdb keeps in-frame clones, though not all of them. The sample lists approximately 50,000 clones, more than 85% occurring once. Germline V gene lookup returns CDR1 SGHRS and CDR2 YFSETQ. V shed 2 bases and J 5 bases; nucleotides not matched to a gene: 15. The CDR3 totals 19 residues. The TCR comes from a man aged 45-65 years with active COVID-19. Sequences were obtained from peripheral blood. The rearrangement links TRBV5-1 to TRBJ2-2; 10 bases line up with TRBD1. For the CDR3, the DNA is TGCGCCAGCAGCTTCGGCCGGGACAGGGGTCTCCGGCAGACCGGGGAGCTGTTTTTT. This sequence encodes CASSFGRDRGLRQTGELFF.